Listed below are T cell receptor beta chains from one sample, sequenced in a study of CD8 T cells in Susac syndrome. TCRdb reanalysed the immunoSEQ multiplex PCR reads using MiXCR and keeps one entry per CDR3 protein. This table has 250,000 to 300,000 distinct CDR3 sequences, roughly 90% appearing once. The sample comprised CD8+ T cells from PBMCs. These receptors all come from a human donor with multiple sclerosis. Each CDR3 is given with its conserved first and last residue. The D gene is left open where the match is weak. Clone size is given for some rows only: seen once, a few or many times, or a class if the clone is expanded.

D,V,J,size,DNA,CDR3
NA,TRBV27,TRBJ2-5,once,TGTGCCAGCACACGGGTAGGGATTGAAGAGACCCAGTACTTC,CASTRVGIEETQYF
NA,TRBV5-5,TRBJ2-7,NA,TGTGCCAGCAGCTTGGGCGACAGAGACTACGAGCAGTACTTC,CASSLGDRDYEQYF
TRBD1,TRBV4-1,TRBJ2-7,few,TGCGCCAGCAGCCTTGGGACAGTATACGAGCAGTACTTC,CASSLGTVYEQYF
NA,TRBV10-3,TRBJ2-5,once,TGTGCCACCCGAGAGGCCATAAGCCGGTTCCAAGAGACCCAGTACTTC,CATREAISRFQETQYF
NA,TRBV29-1,TRBJ2-5,NA,TGCAGCGTTGAACGCTGGACTATAGAAGAGACCCAGTACTTC,CSVERWTIEETQYF
TRBD1,TRBV6-4,TRBJ1-2,NA,TGTGCCAGCAGACCAGCGACGGACAGGCGAAACTATGGCTACACCTTC,CASRPATDRRNYGYTF
TRBD1,TRBV15,TRBJ2-1,once,TGTGCCACCAGACACACCGGGACAGACAATGAGCAGTTCTTC,CATRHTGTDNEQFF
NA,TRBV7-9,TRBJ2-7,NA,TGTGCCAGTGTGGACCCCTACGAGCAGTACTTC,CASVDPYEQYF
NA,TRBV6-1,TRBJ1-5,few,TGTGCCAGCAGTACGACAGACAATCAGCCCCAGCATTTT,CASSTTDNQPQHF
TRBD2,TRBV27,TRBJ2-1,NA,TGTGCCAGCAGTTTAACTAGCGGGGATAGGTATGAGCAGTTCTTC,CASSLTSGDRYEQFF
TRBD1,TRBV7-9,TRBJ2-7,NA,TGTGCCAGCAGCTCCGGACAGGGGGCGGATTGGGAGCAGTACTTC,CASSSGQGADWEQYF
NA,TRBV28,TRBJ2-7,NA,TGTGCCAGCAGTTCGGTCGCGGGAACGATGTACGAGCAGTACTTC,CASSSVAGTMYEQYF
TRBD2,TRBV6-1,TRBJ2-7,NA,TGTGCCAGCTACGCAGTGGCCGAACCGGGACTAGCGCCCGATTACTACGAGCAGTACTTC,CASYAVAEPGLAPDYYEQYF
NA,TRBV6-2/TRBV6-3,TRBJ2-3,NA,TGTGCCAGCAGTTACTACCTCAAAGATACGCAGTATTTT,CASSYYLKDTQYF
NA,TRBV4-1,TRBJ1-3,NA,TGCGCCAGCAGCCCGGGACACTCCTCTGGAAACACCATATATTTT,CASSPGHSSGNTIYF
TRBD1,TRBV28,TRBJ2-6,NA,TGTGCCAGCAGTTTATTAGGACAGGTCTCTGGGGCCAACGTCCTGACTTTC,CASSLLGQVSGANVLTF
NA,TRBV27,TRBJ2-7,once,TGTGCCAGCAGTTTGAACATCGACGAGGGATTATCCTACGAGCAGTACTTC,CASSLNIDEGLSYEQYF
TRBD1,TRBV5-6,TRBJ1-2,NA,TGTGCCAGCAGCGGCGGGACAGCCTTTGGCACCTTC,CASSGGTAFGTF
TRBD1,TRBV20-1,TRBJ1-1,NA,TGCAGTTCCTTAACAGGGGAGGGTACTGAAGCTTTCTTT,CSSLTGEGTEAFF
TRBD2,TRBV7-3,TRBJ2-7,NA,TGTGCCAGCAGCTGGGGGACTAGCGGGACACCCTACGAGCAGTACTTC,CASSWGTSGTPYEQYF
NA,TRBV5-1,TRBJ2-7,NA,TGCGCCAGCAGCTTGGGCCAGGGGAAGTACGAGCAGTACTTC,CASSLGQGKYEQYF
NA,TRBV30,TRBJ2-1,NA,TGTGCCTGGACATCCTACAATGAGCAGTTCTTC,CAWTSYNEQFF
TRBD2,TRBV2,TRBJ2-5,NA,TGTGCCAGCAGCCGGACTAGCGGCAACCAAGAGACCCAGTACTTC,CASSRTSGNQETQYF
NA,TRBV27,TRBJ2-1,NA,TGTGCCAGCAGTTTATCGATACAGGTGCCTGAGCAGTTCTTC,CASSLSIQVPEQFF
TRBD2,TRBV9,TRBJ2-6,NA,TGTGCCAGCAGCGTAGAGGGACTAGCGGGAGCTGGGGCCAACGTCCTGACTTTC,CASSVEGLAGAGANVLTF
NA,TRBV20-1,TRBJ2-1,NA,TGCAGTGCTAGATCTGAAGGCGACTACAATGAGCAGTTCTTC,CSARSEGDYNEQFF
NA,TRBV27,TRBJ2-1,NA,TGTGCCAGCAGTTTATCCAATATCAATGAGCAGTTCTTC,CASSLSNINEQFF
NA,TRBV24-1,TRBJ2-2,NA,TGTGCCACCAGTGATTTAGGTAACGAAGAGGAGCTGTTTTTT,CATSDLGNEEELFF
NA,TRBV20-1,TRBJ2-3,NA,TGCAGTGCTGGGGACTCGATCACAGATACGCAGTATTTT,CSAGDSITDTQYF
NA,TRBV11-2,TRBJ2-3,NA,TGTGCCAGCAGCTTCCTGGCATTCACCGAAACTAGCACAGATACGCAGTATTTT,CASSFLAFTETSTDTQYF
NA,TRBV7-9,TRBJ2-7,NA,TGTGCCAGCAGCTCACCGGGACATGGCTACGAGCAGTACTTC,CASSSPGHGYEQYF
TRBD2,TRBV4-3,TRBJ2-7,few,TGCGCCAGCAGCCAAGTTACGGGACTACGTAAGTACGAGCAGTACTTC,CASSQVTGLRKYEQYF
TRBD2,TRBV9,TRBJ2-1,NA,TGTGCCAGCAGCATTGGTGGTAGCGGGAGCTACAATGAGCAGTTCTTC,CASSIGGSGSYNEQFF
TRBD2,TRBV4-2,TRBJ2-2,NA,TGTGCCAGTAGACTAGCTTGGAACACCGGGGAGCTGTTTTTT,CASRLAWNTGELFF
NA,TRBV27,TRBJ1-2,NA,TGTGCCACCGGACCCGGTGGAGGCGTAGATGGCTACACCTTC,CATGPGGGVDGYTF
TRBD2,TRBV15,TRBJ2-5,NA,TGTGCCACCAGCACCTTACTAGCGGAAGAGACCCAGTACTTC,CATSTLLAEETQYF
NA,TRBV20-1,TRBJ1-2,NA,TGCAGTGCTAGACTAACGGGACCGGTTAACTATGGCTACACCTTC,CSARLTGPVNYGYTF
NA,TRBV13,TRBJ2-5,NA,TGTGCCAGCAGTTTCCCAGGAGCAGAGACCCAGTACTTC,CASSFPGAETQYF
TRBD2,TRBV2,TRBJ2-1,NA,TGTGCCAGCAGTGAACGCGGGGGGGCCTACAATGAGCAGTTCTTC,CASSERGGAYNEQFF
TRBD2,TRBV4-1,TRBJ2-7,NA,TGCGCCAGCAGCGAGGGACTAGCGGGAGGCAACGAGCAGTACTTC,CASSEGLAGGNEQYF
NA,TRBV20-1,TRBJ1-1,NA,TGCAGTGCCCCCCCCTCCCGGGGGGGTATTTCTGAAGCTTTCTTT,CSAPPSRGGISEAFF
TRBD1,TRBV12-3/TRBV12-4,TRBJ2-1,NA,TGTGCCAGCGGGACAGGACCTTACAATGAGCAGTTCTTC,CASGTGPYNEQFF
NA,TRBV18,TRBJ2-2,NA,TGTGCCAGCTCACCACCGTGGAGGACCGGGGAGCTGTTTTTT,CASSPPWRTGELFF
NA,TRBV11-1,TRBJ2-7,NA,TGTGCCAGCGGGGCTAGCCAACCCTACGAGCAGTACTTC,CASGASQPYEQYF
NA,TRBV6-6,TRBJ1-4,few,TGTGCCAGCAGTTACTCGACTGAGGGGGGCGAAAAACTGTTTTTT,CASSYSTEGGEKLFF
TRBD1,TRBV4-3,TRBJ1-1,NA,TGCGCCAGCAGCCCGAGGGGGCACGGCACTGAAGCTTTCTTT,CASSPRGHGTEAFF
NA,TRBV14,TRBJ2-1,NA,TGTGCCAGCAGCCAAGAGTCTAGGGGGAGGAATGAGCAGTTCTTC,CASSQESRGRNEQFF
NA,TRBV4-2,TRBJ1-1,NA,TGTGCCAGCAGCCAAGAAACACTGATGAACACTGAAGCTTTCTTT,CASSQETLMNTEAFF
NA,TRBV28,TRBJ2-7,NA,TGTGCCAGCACCTTAACAGGGCATGGGAAGCAGTACTTC,CASTLTGHGKQYF
NA,TRBV6-2/TRBV6-3,TRBJ2-5,once,TGTGCCAGCAGTTACTCGATAACTAACCAAGAGACCCAGTACTTC,CASSYSITNQETQYF
TRBD1,TRBV3-1,TRBJ1-2,NA,TGTGCCAGCAGCCCCGGAGGGACAGCCTATGGCTACACCTTC,CASSPGGTAYGYTF
TRBD1,TRBV4-3,TRBJ1-2,NA,TGCGCCAGCAGCCAAGGCAGGGGGCGCAGATATGACTATGGCTACACCTTC,CASSQGRGRRYDYGYTF
TRBD1,TRBV2,TRBJ1-1,NA,TGTGCCAGCATCCCCGGGACAGGGGACGAGTCTTTCTTT,CASIPGTGDESFF
NA,TRBV4-3,TRBJ2-1,NA,TGCGCCAGCAGCCAGAGGGCCTCATACAATGAGCAGTTCTTC,CASSQRASYNEQFF